This passage covers 12 T cell receptor beta chains from one sample sequenced in a study of cytomegalovirus exposure and HLA in healthy donors. The PCR used 60 Vbeta and 13 Jbeta primers. This table comes from immunoSEQ multiplex PCR, and its TCRdb copy is limited to in-frame clones, with some not included. The sample contains 95,000 to 110,000 clones, less than 85% of which appear only once. Sequenced material: PBMCs. These receptors were collected from a middle-aged woman in good health and CMV-seropositive.

J is TRBJ1-5 and V is TRBV6-5; a weak D match, TRBD1 (5 bases). Germline loops: CDR1 MNHEY, CDR2 SVGAGI. The CDR3 contains 14 residues. Trimming removed 6 bases at V and 7 bases at J, with 16 bases between. The CDR3 DNA follows: TGTGCCAGCAGCCGGACACCTCGGGAGCAGCCCCAGCATTTT. Residues: CASSRTPREQPQHF.

The chain has TRBV4-3 and TRBJ2-2, with TRBD2 matching over 9 bases. The germline CDR1 and CDR2 sequences are LGHNA and YSLEER. V lost 0 bases and J lost 5; bases outside the gene matches: 10. The CDR3 extends over 18 amino acids. The CDR3 reads CASSQDGPGREGTGELFF. CDR3 nucleotides: TGCGCCAGCAGCCAAGATGGGCCCGGGCGGGAGGGGACCGGGGAGCTGTTTTTT.

The gene calls are TRBV7-9 and TRBJ2-5; 7 bases map to TRBD1. The J call is in doubt because the DNA end fits TRBJ2-7 better. CDR1 SEHNR and CDR2 FQNEAQ come from the germline V gene (reference sequence). There are 15 residues in the CDR3. In nucleotides, the CDR3 is TGTGCCAGCAGCTTGTCGACAGGGCCACCCTACGAGCAGTACTTC. Amino acids: CASSLSTGPPYEQYF.

The chain has TRBV5-1 and TRBJ1-2; the match to TRBD1 covers 7 bases. J was trimmed by 6 bases and V by 0 bases; bases with no gene match: 8. Germline V CDR1 and CDR2: SGHRS, YFSETQ. The CDR3 spans 15 residues. CDR3 coding DNA: TGCGCCAGCAGCTTGGAACCTGACAGGGTCGATGGCTACACCTTC. This translates into CASSLEPDRVDGYTF.

The gene calls are TRBV9 and TRBJ2-7; D is ambiguous. Germline V gives CDR1 SGDLS, CDR2 YYNGEE. CDR3 length: 15 amino acids. The V gene lost 0 bases and the J gene lost 0 bases, with 10 bases spanning the gap. CDR3 region: CASSVAGSDSYEQYF. The CDR3 DNA sequence: TGTGCCAGCAGCGTAGCGGGTTCTGACTCCTACGAGCAGTACTTC.

For this clone: Since no conserved phenylalanine or tryptophan closes the CDR3, a read error is the likely cause. The chain carries TRBV20-1 and TRBJ1-2; D is undetermined. The CDR3 spans 11 residues. Germline CDR1 DFQATT, CDR2 SNEGSKA (reference sequence). The ends were cut back, 2 bases at V and 8 bases at J, with 9 bases in the middle. The CDR3 loop is CSARSGSGYTV. The CDR3 DNA reads TGCAGTGCTAGATCAGGTTCCGGCTACACCGTC.

The chain is built from TRBV18 and TRBJ1-1, with no clear D. Trimming removed 2 bases at V and 0 bases at J, with 10 bases between. The germline gives CDR1 KGHSH, CDR2 LQKENI. There are 15 residues in the CDR3. In nucleotides, the CDR3 is TGTGCCAGCTCACCAAGATCACAATTGAACACTGAAGCTTTCTTT. Translated: CASSPRSQLNTEAFF.

This sequence joins TRBV15 and TRBJ2-7; a possible D gene is TRBD2 (6 bases). The CDR3 is 16 residues long. V lost 1 base and J lost 4, with 17 bases in between. CDR1 and CDR2 (germline): LNHNV, YYDKDF (reference sequence). The DNA for the CDR3 is TGTGCCACCAGCAGAGGAGAGGGACTCCGATCGTACGAGCAGTACTTC. As protein: CATSRGEGLRSYEQYF.

The V call is TRBV6-5, the J call TRBJ1-1; perhaps TRBD1 as D (5 bases). Trimming removed 5 bases at V and 5 bases at J, with 18 bases between. Germline loops: CDR1 MNHEY, CDR2 SVGAGI. This CDR3 region has 15 residues. CDR3 sequence reads: CASSTPGGGRTEAFF. The CDR3 DNA sequence: TGTGCCAGCAGTACCCCAGGCGGGGGACGGACTGAAGCTTTCTTT.

The V and J genes are TRBV6-5 and TRBJ1-2; possible D gene TRBD1, 5 bases. Germline values: CDR1 MNHEY, CDR2 SVGAGI. The length of the CDR3 is 15 residues. V was trimmed by 2 bases and J by 1 base, leaving 11 bases between them. CDR3 DNA sequence: TGTGCCAGCAGTTACCGATCAGGGTATAACTATGGCTACACCTTC. It encodes CASSYRSGYNYGYTF.

V gene TRBV4-1 combines with J gene TRBJ1-6, with TRBD1 matching over 8 bases. V gave up 4 bases and J gave up 0 bases; unmatched junction bases: 8. The CDR3 is 18 residues long. CDR1 is MGHRA, CDR2 YSYEKL, per germline. CDR3 sequence: CASSPRTGTSSYNSPLHF. The CDR3 region has the DNA TGCGCCAGCAGCCCCCGGACAGGGACGAGCTCCTATAATTCACCCCTCCACTTT.

The chain couples TRBV9 to TRBJ2-3, with 8 bases matching TRBD2. Unmatched junction bases numbered 9, after V lost 9 bases and J lost 3 bases. The CDR3 runs 14 residues. Germline V gene sequence: CDR1 SGDLS, CDR2 YYNGEE. The CDR3 DNA reads TGTGCCATAACGGGGGGGATTTCAACAGATACGCAGTATTTT. Amino acid sequence: CAITGGISTDTQYF.